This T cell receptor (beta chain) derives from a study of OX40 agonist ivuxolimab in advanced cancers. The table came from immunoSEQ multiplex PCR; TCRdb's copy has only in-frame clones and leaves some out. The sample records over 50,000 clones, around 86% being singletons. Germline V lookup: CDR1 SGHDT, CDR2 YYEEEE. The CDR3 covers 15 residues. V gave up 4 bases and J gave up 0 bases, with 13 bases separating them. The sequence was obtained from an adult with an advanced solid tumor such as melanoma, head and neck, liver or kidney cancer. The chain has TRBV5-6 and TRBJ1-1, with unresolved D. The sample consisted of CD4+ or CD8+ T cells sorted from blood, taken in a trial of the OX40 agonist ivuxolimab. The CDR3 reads CASSPRVLLNTEAFF. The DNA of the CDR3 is TGTGCCAGCAGCCCACGTGTACTCTTGAACACTGAAGCTTTCTTT.